The present T cell receptor (beta chain) was sequenced within a study of blood T cell repertoires in COVID-19. Sequencing was performed with immunoSEQ multiplex PCR; in TCRdb, only in-frame clones are kept and a portion is missing. The top ten hold 8.5% to 10% of the sample, which has tens of thousands of clones, 90% to 95% seen once. The germline V gene encodes CDR1 MDHEN and CDR2 SYDVKM. The CDR3 consists of 17 residues. V was shortened by 3 bases and J by 2 bases, with 18 bases between the two germline ends. The rearrangement uses TRBV28 and TRBJ2-3; D is unresolved. The clonotype originates from a human donor in a cohort sampled during active COVID-19. Sequenced: peripheral blood. CDR3 sequence reads: CASSFESGVSPTDTQYF. The CDR3, as DNA: TGTGCCAGCAGTTTTGAGTCAGGCGTCAGCCCCACAGATACGCAGTATTTT.